This T cell receptor beta chain is drawn from a study of OX40 agonist ivuxolimab in advanced cancers. Study-wide background: Every 2 weeks, patients got intravenous ivuxolimab at one of six dose levels (0.01-10 mg/kg). Past anti-PD-1, anti-PD-L1 or anti-CTLA-4 therapy was accepted, and around 40% had received some. Study-wide results and limits: CD4+ and CD8+ T cells in blood underwent clonal expansion by week 6 at 0.1 to 3.0 mg/kg.

Details on this clone: As yet, its antigen is unknown.

Only in-frame clones appear in the TCRdb table, and some are missing; sequencing was by immunoSEQ multiplex PCR. Here the sample spans 60,000 to 75,000 clones, approximately 90% being singletons. V lost 1 base, J lost 5 bases, and 5 bases stayed unmatched. Germline CDR1 is SGHNT and CDR2 is YENEEA. The CDR3 length is 15 residues. The chain is built from TRBV11-3 and TRBJ2-1, with 7 bases that match TRBD2. This TCR came from an adult with an advanced solid tumor such as melanoma, head and neck, liver or kidney cancer. Here the sequenced sample was CD4+ or CD8+ T cells sorted from blood, taken in a trial of the OX40 agonist ivuxolimab. In DNA, the CDR3 is TGTGCCAGCAGCTTAGCTCTAGCGGCCAACAATGAGCAGTTCTTC. Translated, it gives CASSLALAANNEQFF. Supplemented by reference TRBV11-3 and TRBJ2-1, the full variable domain reads EAGVVQSPRYKIIEKKQPVAFWCNPISGHNTLYWYLQNLGQGPELLIRYENEEAVDDSQLPKDRFSAERLKGVDSTLKIQPAELGDSAVYLCASSLALAANNEQFFGPGTRLTVL.